This entry lists 20 T cell receptor beta chains sequenced from one sample in a study of T cell changes during pregnancy in multiple sclerosis. Sequencing was performed with immunoSEQ multiplex PCR; in TCRdb, only in-frame clones are kept and a portion is missing. The data contain about 120,000 clones, roughly 92% of them singletons. Sequences were derived from peripheral blood, sampled before pregnancy. The receptors shown here come from a female donor with multiple sclerosis, enrolled in a pregnancy study.

This clone was counted once. The J gene is TRBJ1-5, the V gene TRBV5-4; D might be TRBD1 (6 bases). Germline V gene lookup returns CDR1 SGHNT and CDR2 YYREEE (reference sequence). Trimming pared 0 bases from V and 4 bases from J, leaving 11 bases between. The CDR3 covers 15 residues. CDR3 sequence: CASSLDGQLNQPQHF. The CDR3 bases are TGTGCCAGCAGCTTGGATGGACAGCTTAATCAGCCCCAGCATTTT. Variable domain in full (rest from reference TRBV5-4 and TRBJ1-5): ETGVTQSPTHLIKTRGQQVTLRCSSQSGHNTVSWYQQALGQGPQFIFQYYREEENGRGNFPPRFSGLQFPNYSSELNVNALELDDSALYLCASSLDGQLNQPQHFGDGTRLSIL.

This clone was observed a single time. CDR3 DNA: TGTGCCAGCAGCTTCCGGGCGGGGGGGCAGCATTTT. It specifies CASSFRAGGQHF. The chain uses TRBV7-2 and TRBJ1-5; perhaps TRBD1 as D (5 bases). The V end lost 3 bases, the J end lost 13 bases, and 13 bases lay between the germline ends. Germline V gene sequence: CDR1 SGHTA, CDR2 FQGNSA. This CDR3 is built from 12 residues.

V gene TRBV5-5 combines with J gene TRBJ2-1, with D uncertain. This CDR3 has 13 residues. Trimming stripped 0 bases from V and 4 bases from J, with 5 bases between. CDR1 and CDR2 (germline): SGHKS, YYEKEE (reference sequence). In DNA form, the CDR3 reads TGTGCCAGCAGCTTGGGTCAATACAATGAGCAGTTCTTC. Translating gives CASSLGQYNEQFF.

The rearrangement uses TRBV15 and TRBJ2-2; D is possibly TRBD1 (6 bases). V was clipped by 3 bases and J by 2 bases, with 13 bases between them. Germline V gene sequence: CDR1 LNHNV, CDR2 YYDKDF (reference sequence). This CDR3 contains 16 residues. The CDR3 bases are TGTGCCACCAGCAGGGAACAGGGCGCCAACACCGGGGAGCTGTTTTTT. Residues: CATSREQGANTGELFF.

V is TRBV10-1 and J is TRBJ1-1; 9 bases are shared with TRBD1. Germline lookup yields CDR1 WNHNN and CDR2 SYGVQD (reference sequence). With V trimmed by 2 bases and J by 5 bases, 3 bases remained unmatched. The CDR3 contains 14 residues. CDR3 amino acids: CASSEMTGGTEAFF. The CDR3, as DNA: TGCGCCAGCAGTGAGATGACAGGGGGGACTGAAGCTTTCTTT.

The chain is built from TRBV13 and TRBJ1-1; D uncertain. The CDR3 spans 15 residues. The ends were cut back, 5 bases at V and 0 bases at J, with 13 bases in the middle. Germline V gives CDR1 PRHDT, CDR2 FYEKMQ (reference sequence). The CDR3 DNA follows: TGTGCCAGCAGCCCAACCGGGAAGATGAACACTGAAGCTTTCTTT. It is translated as CASSPTGKMNTEAFF.

The rearrangement links TRBV5-1 to TRBJ1-6; possible D gene TRBD1, 5 bases. CDR3 length: 16 amino acids. V lost 0 bases to trimming and J lost 6 bases, with 13 bases between them. Per germline, CDR1 SGHRS and CDR2 YFSETQ. The CDR3 sequence: CASSLDGGGSNSPLHF. The CDR3 coding sequence is TGCGCCAGCAGCTTGGACGGTGGGGGGTCTAATTCACCCCTCCACTTT.

The chain is built from TRBV10-3 and TRBJ2-1, with 8 bases fitting TRBD2. This CDR3 is built from 15 residues. V gave up 2 bases and J gave up 7 bases; unmatched junction bases: 7. The germline V gene has CDR1 ENHRY and CDR2 SYGVKD. The CDR3, as DNA: TGTGCCATCAGTGAGGGGCGGGAGGTAATAAATGAGCAGTTCTTC. The encoded protein is CAISEGREVINEQFF.

The gene calls are TRBV6-5 and TRBJ1-2, with a possible D match to TRBD1 (6 bases). The CDR3 is 12 amino acids. CDR1 is MNHEY, CDR2 SVGAGI, per germline. The V gene lost 9 bases and the J gene lost 8 bases, with 16 bases spanning the gap. In nucleotides, the CDR3 is TGTGCCAGTCGGGGGGAGGGGGACGGCTACACCTTC. Its protein product is CASRGEGDGYTF.

The chain recombines TRBV28 with TRBJ2-7; 11 bases line up with TRBD1. The CDR3 extends over 14 amino acids. V dropped 3 bases and J dropped 3; count of bases not matched to a gene: 1. The germline V gene encodes CDR1 MDHEN and CDR2 SYDVKM. CDR3 in amino acids: CASSLGQGGYEQYF. CDR3 coding DNA: TGTGCCAGCAGTTTGGGACAGGGGGGCTACGAGCAGTACTTC.

The CDR3 region has the DNA TGCGCCAGCAGCTTGGGATACGGTTCCCACTACGAGCAGTACTTC. This translates into CASSLGYGSHYEQYF. V gene TRBV5-1 combines with J gene TRBJ2-7; no definite D call. The ends were cut back, 0 bases at V and 3 bases at J, with 13 bases in the middle. CDR3 length: 15 amino acids. The germline V gene has CDR1 SGHRS and CDR2 YFSETQ. Full variable domain (missing parts from reference TRBV5-1 and TRBJ2-7): KAGVTQTPRYLIKTRGQQVTLSCSPISGHRSVSWYQQTPGQGLQFLFEYFSETQRNKGNFPGRFSGRQFSNSRSEMNVSTLELGDSALYLCASSLGYGSHYEQYFGPGTRLTVT.

This chain connects TRBV30 to TRBJ1-5; D is unresolved. Trimming took off 4 bases at V and 9 bases at J, with 16 bases between the two ends. The germline V gene has CDR1 GTSNPN and CDR2 SVGIG (reference sequence). This CDR3 has 13 residues. CDR3 protein: CAWNAGLGRPQHF. CDR3 coding DNA: TGTGCCTGGAATGCGGGGTTGGGCCGGCCCCAGCATTTT.

V and J are TRBV29-1 and TRBJ2-3, with TRBD2 as a possible D gene (5 bases). V dropped 5 bases and J dropped 4 bases, with 16 bases sitting between them. The germline V gene has CDR1 SQVTM and CDR2 ANQGSEA. CDR3 length: 14 amino acids. CDR3 region: CSVRFGLGADTQYF. The CDR3 DNA reads as TGCAGCGTTCGATTCGGACTGGGCGCAGATACGCAGTATTTT.

This clone was recorded only once. The rearrangement uses TRBV29-1 and TRBJ1-3; unclear D gene. Trimming cost V 6 bases and J 0 bases, with 12 bases left between them. This CDR3 spans 14 amino acids. Germline V gives CDR1 SQVTM, CDR2 ANQGSEA. Written as DNA, the CDR3 is TGCAGCGTCCACATCCGATCCTCTGGAAACACCATATATTTT. This gives the protein CSVHIRSSGNTIYF.

The J gene is TRBJ1-6, the V gene TRBV5-1, with D perhaps matching TRBD1 (5 bases). V lost 4 bases to trimming and J lost 5 bases, with 13 bases between them. Looked up from germline, CDR1 is SGHRS and CDR2 is YFSETQ. The CDR3 covers 15 residues. This CDR3 is CASSREGANNSPLHF. CDR3 in DNA: TGCGCCAGCAGCCGCGAAGGGGCTAATAATTCACCCCTCCACTTT.

This clone has just one count. This chain uses TRBV7-9 with TRBJ2-2; D might be TRBD1 (6 bases). CDR1 and CDR2 from the germline V gene are SEHNR and FQNEAQ (reference sequence). V was pared by 1 base and J by 6 bases, with 6 bases between. This CDR3 comprises 13 residues. In DNA form, the CDR3 reads TGTGCCAGCAGCTTAGAGGGGGCCGGGGAGCTGTTTTTT. The encoded protein is CASSLEGAGELFF.

The CDR3 here is CASSLRTGRAEAFF. The CDR3 DNA follows: TGTGCCAGCAGCTTGAGGACAGGGCGTGCCGAAGCTTTCTTT. The V call is TRBV5-6, the J call TRBJ1-1; 8 bases match TRBD1. From germline, CDR1 is SGHDT and CDR2 YYEEEE. The CDR3 has 14 amino acids. V gave up 1 base and J gave up 8 bases; unmatched junction bases: 7.

This chain connects TRBV19 to TRBJ2-7, with D uncertain. V was shortened by 6 bases and J by 3 bases, with 15 bases between the two germline ends. The CDR3 sequence is 14 residues long. The germline CDR1 and CDR2 sequences are LNHDA and SQIVND (reference sequence). As DNA, the CDR3 is TGTGCCAGTAGCCTCGCTGGGTCGGGCTACGAGCAGTACTTC. It codes for CASSLAGSGYEQYF.

The V gene is TRBV5-4, the J gene TRBJ1-4; possibly TRBD1 for D (5 bases). Trimming shortened V by 0 bases and J by 3 bases, and 15 bases separated the two germline ends. The CDR3 covers 17 residues. The germline V gene has CDR1 SGHNT and CDR2 YYREEE (reference sequence). The DNA for the CDR3 is TGTGCCAGCAGCTTGGGACAGTCAGCTGGTGCTAATGAAAAACTGTTTTTT. It is translated as CASSLGQSAGANEKLFF. Full variable domain (outside the CDR3, taken from reference TRBV5-4 and TRBJ1-4): ETGVTQSPTHLIKTRGQQVTLRCSSQSGHNTVSWYQQALGQGPQFIFQYYREEENGRGNFPPRFSGLQFPNYSSELNVNALELDDSALYLCASSLGQSAGANEKLFFGSGTQLSVL.

This chain joins TRBV7-9 and TRBJ1-1, with TRBD1 identical over 10 bases. This CDR3 is 14 amino acids long. Germline values: CDR1 SEHNR, CDR2 FQNEAQ (reference sequence). The V and J ends lost 6 bases and 7 bases, in that order; junction bases with no gene match: 8. CDR3 nucleotide sequence: TGTGCCAGCAGAGCCGGGACAGGGGATATTGAAGCTTTCTTT. Translating gives CASRAGTGDIEAFF.